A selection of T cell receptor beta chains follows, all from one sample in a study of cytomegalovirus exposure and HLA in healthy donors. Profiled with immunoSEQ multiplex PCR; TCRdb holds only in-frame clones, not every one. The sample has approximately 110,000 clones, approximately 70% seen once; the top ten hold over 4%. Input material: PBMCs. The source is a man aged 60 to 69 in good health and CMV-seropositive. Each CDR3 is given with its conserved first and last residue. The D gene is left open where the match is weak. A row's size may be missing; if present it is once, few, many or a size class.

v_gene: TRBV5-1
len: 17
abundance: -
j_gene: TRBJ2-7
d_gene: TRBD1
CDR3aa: CASSLLAGRGGTGEQYF
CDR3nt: TGCGCCAGCAGCTTGTTGGCGGGGCGGGGCGGGACAGGCGAGCAGTACTTC

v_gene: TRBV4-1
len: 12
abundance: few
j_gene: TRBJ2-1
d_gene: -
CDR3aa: CASSHVGGEQFF
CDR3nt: TGCGCCAGCAGCCATGTCGGGGGTGAGCAGTTCTTC

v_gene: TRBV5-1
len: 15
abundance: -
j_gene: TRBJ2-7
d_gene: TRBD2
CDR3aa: CASSFSGGGYDEQYF
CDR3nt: TGCGCCAGCAGCTTCAGCGGCGGGGGGTACGACGAGCAGTACTTC

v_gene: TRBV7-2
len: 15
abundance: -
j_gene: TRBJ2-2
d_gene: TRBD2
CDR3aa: CASSLILAGARELFF
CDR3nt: TGTGCCAGCAGCTTAATACTAGCGGGGGCCCGGGAGCTGTTTTTT

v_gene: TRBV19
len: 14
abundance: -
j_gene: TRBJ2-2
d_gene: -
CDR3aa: CASSIWQYTGELFF
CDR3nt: TGTGCCAGTAGTATCTGGCAGTACACCGGGGAGCTGTTTTTT

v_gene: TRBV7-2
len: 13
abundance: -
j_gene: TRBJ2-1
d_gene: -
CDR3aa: CASSLAGLDEQFF
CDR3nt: TGTGCCAGCAGCTTAGCCGGTTTGGATGAGCAGTTCTTC

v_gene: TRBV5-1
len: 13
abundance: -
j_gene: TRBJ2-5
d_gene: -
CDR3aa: CASSLMREETQYF
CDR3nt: TGCGCCAGCAGCTTGATGAGGGAAGAGACCCAGTACTTC

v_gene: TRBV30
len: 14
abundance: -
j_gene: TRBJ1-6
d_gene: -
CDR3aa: CAVTAWKGNSPLHF
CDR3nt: TGTGCCGTCACGGCCTGGAAGGGGAATTCACCCCTCCACTTT

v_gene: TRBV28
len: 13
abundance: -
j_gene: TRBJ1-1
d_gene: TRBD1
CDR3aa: CASRLTGETEAFF
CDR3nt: TGTGCCAGCAGGTTGACAGGGGAAACTGAAGCTTTCTTT

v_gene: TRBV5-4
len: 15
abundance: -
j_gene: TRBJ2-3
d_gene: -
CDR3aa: CASSTRPITTDTQYF
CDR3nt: TGTGCCAGCAGCACTAGACCGATAACCACAGATACGCAGTATTTT

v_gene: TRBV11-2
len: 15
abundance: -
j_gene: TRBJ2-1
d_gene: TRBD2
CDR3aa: CASRSSGGSYNEQFF
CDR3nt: TGTGCCAGCAGATCTAGCGGGGGGTCATACAATGAGCAGTTCTTC

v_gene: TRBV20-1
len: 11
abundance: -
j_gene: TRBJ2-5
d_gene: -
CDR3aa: CSALKRETQYF
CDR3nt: TGCAGTGCTCTGAAGCGGGAGACCCAGTACTTC

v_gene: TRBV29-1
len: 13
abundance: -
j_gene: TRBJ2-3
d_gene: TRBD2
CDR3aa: CSLTSGGAGTQYF
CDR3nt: TGCAGCTTGACTAGCGGGGGGGCTGGTACGCAGTATTTT

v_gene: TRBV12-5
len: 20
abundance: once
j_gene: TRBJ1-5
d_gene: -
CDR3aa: CASGSHDLSPGDFSNQPQHF
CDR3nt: TGTGCTAGTGGCTCCCATGACCTTTCACCGGGAGACTTTAGCAATCAGCCCCAGCATTTT

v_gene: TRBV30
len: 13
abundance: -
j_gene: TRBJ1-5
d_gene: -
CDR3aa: CAWSFGVRQPQHF
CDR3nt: TGTGCCTGGAGTTTCGGGGTTCGGCAGCCCCAGCATTTT

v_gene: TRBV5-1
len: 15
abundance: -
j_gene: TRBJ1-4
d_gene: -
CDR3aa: CASSPDPDRYEKLFF
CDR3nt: TGCGCCAGCAGTCCTGATCCGGACAGATACGAAAAACTGTTTTTT

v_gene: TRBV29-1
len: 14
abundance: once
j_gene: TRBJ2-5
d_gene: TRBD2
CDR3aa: CSVEGGGEGGTQYF
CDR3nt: TGCAGCGTTGAAGGCGGGGGGGAAGGTGGGACCCAGTACTTC

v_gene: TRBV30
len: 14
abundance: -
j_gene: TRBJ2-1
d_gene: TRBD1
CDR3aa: CAGQTGALYNEQFF
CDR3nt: TGTGCCGGACAGACAGGGGCCCTATACAATGAGCAGTTCTTC